Ten or more counts support the clone carrying this T cell receptor beta chain. Constant-region reverse primers amplified full-length variable regions, followed by semi-nested Nested Universal Primer A PCR. Via MiXCR, TCRdb re-called the 5' RACE reads, giving one row per CDR3 protein. The sample contains about 57,000 distinct CDR3 sequences, roughly 28% of which appear only once. Germline values: CDR1 SGHTA, CDR2 FQGNSA. This CDR3 contains 13 residues. V lost 1 base to trimming and J lost 9 bases, with 10 bases between them. CD4+CD45RO+CD25- cells were isolated as memory CD4+ T cells. V usage is TRBV7-2 and J usage is TRBJ2-1; D remains unclear. The origin of this receptor is a female donor with breast cancer. The specimen was tumor-infiltrating memory CD4+ T cells sorted from the breast tumor. As for subset: memory CD4+ T cells, CD4+CD45RO+CD25-. CDR3 sequence reads: CASSLDAGREQFF. The CDR3 region has the DNA TGTGCCAGCAGCTTAGACGCCGGACGTGAGCAGTTCTTC. Supplemented by reference TRBV7-2 and TRBJ2-1, the full variable domain reads GAGVSQSPSNKVTEKGKDVELRCDPISGHTALYWYRQSLGQGLEFLIYFQGNSAPDKSGLPSDRFSAERTGGSVSTLTIQRTQQEDSAVYLCASSLDAGREQFFGPGTRLTVL.